At least ten counts were recorded for the clone carrying this T cell receptor beta chain. The data were obtained in a study of metastatic and nonmetastatic thyroid tumors. The CDR3 loop spans 16 amino acids. Per the germline V gene, CDR1 is LNHNV and CDR2 is YYDKDF (reference sequence). The ends lost 1 base at V and 8 bases at J; junction bases unmatched: 8. TCRdb re-clonotyped the PCR reads through MiXCR. The repertoire holds around 65,000 clones, with 12% to 15% as singletons. The entire patient cohort was treatment-naive prior to thyroid surgery. The rearrangement links TRBV15 to TRBJ1-6; 7 bases map to TRBD1. The receptor was derived from a male donor with papillary thyroid cancer or a benign thyroid nodule (not recorded which). Some clones in this sample may be carry-over from other donors' samples. Sequenced: blood. CDR3 region: CATSRGQGMSDSPLHF. In DNA form, the CDR3 reads TGTGCCACCAGCAGAGGACAGGGAATGAGTGATTCACCCCTCCACTTT. Complete variable domain (other parts from reference TRBV15 and TRBJ1-6): DAMVIQNPRYQVTQFGKPVTLSCSQTLNHNVMYWYQQKSSQAPKLLFHYYDKDFNNEADTPDNFQSRRPNTSFCFLDIRSPGLGDTAMYLCATSRGQGMSDSPLHFGNGTRLTVT.